This is a list of T cell receptor beta chains from one sample in a study of cytomegalovirus exposure and HLA in healthy donors. The table came from immunoSEQ multiplex PCR; TCRdb's copy has only in-frame clones and leaves some out. The sample comprises about 160,000 clones, over 80% of which are singletons, and about 1.6% rests with the top ten. Sequenced material: PBMCs. The receptors come from a girl aged 10 to 17 in good health and CMV-seropositive. Each CDR3 is given without its conserved first and last residue. D genes are given only for firm matches. The size entry is marked missing in some rows and otherwise reads once, few, many or a size class.

v_call	clone_size	j_call	d_call	cdr3_length	cdr3_aa
TRBV10-1	NA	TRBJ2-5	TRBD2	13	ASSRLAGGLRTQY
TRBV15	NA	TRBJ1-5	TRBD1	14	ATLPGDRGLGQPQH
TRBV5-6	NA	TRBJ2-7	NA	12	ASSLDPQGSEQY
TRBV28	NA	TRBJ2-2	TRBD1	14	ASSGRHRGDTGELF
TRBV7-9	NA	TRBJ2-3	TRBD2	13	ASSSSGTGPDTQY
TRBV5-6	few	TRBJ2-7	NA	13	ASSLGWTASYEQY
TRBV15	NA	TRBJ1-2	TRBD1	14	ATSSGIGTVDYGYT
TRBV4-1	NA	TRBJ1-5	TRBD1	13	ASSQEGQVDQPQH
TRBV19	NA	TRBJ1-1	NA	12	ASKGGQANTEAF
TRBV10-3	NA	TRBJ2-7	NA	12	AISPSGTFIEQY
TRBV19	once	TRBJ2-2	NA	11	ASIPSTSGELF
TRBV29-1	NA	TRBJ2-1	NA	12	SVELVAAYNEQF
TRBV27	NA	TRBJ1-1	TRBD1	12	ASSLARGVTEAF
TRBV7-8	NA	TRBJ1-3	NA	14	ASSLTTVLSGNTIY
TRBV9	NA	TRBJ2-7	TRBD1	12	ASSALDRLYEQY
TRBV14	NA	TRBJ2-5	NA	13	ASSPTARDFETQY